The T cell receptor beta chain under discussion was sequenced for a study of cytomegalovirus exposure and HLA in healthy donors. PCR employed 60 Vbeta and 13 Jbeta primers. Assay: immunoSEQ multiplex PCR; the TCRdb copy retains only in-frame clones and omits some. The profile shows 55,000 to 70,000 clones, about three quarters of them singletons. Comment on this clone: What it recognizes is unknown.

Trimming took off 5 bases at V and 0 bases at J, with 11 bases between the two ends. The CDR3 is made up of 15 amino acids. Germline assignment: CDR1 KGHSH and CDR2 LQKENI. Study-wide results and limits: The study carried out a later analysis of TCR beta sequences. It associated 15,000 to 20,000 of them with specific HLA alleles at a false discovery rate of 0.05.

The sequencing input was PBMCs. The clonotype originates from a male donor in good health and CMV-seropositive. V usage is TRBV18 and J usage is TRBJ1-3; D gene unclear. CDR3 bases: TGTGCCAGCTCATTCGGAGCCAGCTCTGGAAACACCATATATTTT. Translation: CASSFGASSGNTIYF. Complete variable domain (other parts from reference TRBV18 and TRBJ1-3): NAGVMQNPRHLVRRRGQEARLRCSPMKGHSHVYWYRQLPEEGLKFMVYLQKENIIDESGMPKERFSAEFPKEGPSILRIQQVVRGDSAAYFCASSFGASSGNTIYFGEGSWLTVV.